Below, one TCR beta chain is given with its context. This specimen comes from a study of control samples from healthy donors and cancer patients. Profiled with immunoSEQ multiplex PCR; TCRdb holds only in-frame clones, not every one. The sample lists tens of thousands of clones; roughly 90% were seen once. The clonotype was recovered from a man aged 45-65 years in good health. Source material: blood.

CDR3 DNA sequence: TGCAGTGCTAGTGGGATTACAGGGGGCCGGACCTATAATTCACCCCTCCACTTT. It specifies CSASGITGGRTYNSPLHF. The rearrangement joins TRBV20-1 to TRBJ1-6; 9 bases align to TRBD1. CDR1 and CDR2 from the germline V gene are DFQATT and SNEGSKA (reference sequence). The CDR3 contains 18 residues. The junction had 11 bases not matched to a gene; V was cut back by 3 bases and J by 2 bases.